These 14 T cell receptor beta chains came from one sample sequenced in a study of CD8 T cells in ankylosing spondylitis. TCRdb fed the 5' RACE reads into MiXCR, producing one record per CDR3 protein. Of more than 110,000 distinct CDR3 sequences detected, 8% to 9% appear once; the ten largest clones hold approximately 7%. The sequencing sample was made of synovial fluid, either unsorted or a sorted T cell fraction (not recorded which). Every receptor here comes from a male donor with ankylosing spondylitis.

This clonotype was recorded many times. The V call is TRBV7-2, the J call TRBJ2-3; 9 nucleotides match TRBD2. V dropped 7 bases and J dropped 4; count of bases not matched to a gene: 6. This CDR3 contains 14 residues. Germline CDR1 is SGHTA and CDR2 is FQGNSA. The CDR3 coding sequence is TGTGCCAGCAACTGGCGGGAGGGCCCAGATACGCAGTATTTT. It translates to CASNWREGPDTQYF.

The table lists this clonotype with a few counts. The rearrangement joins TRBV18 to TRBJ2-7; possibly TRBD2 for D (5 bases). Between the trimmed V and J ends, which lost 3 bases and 1 base, there was a span of 13 bases. Germline values: CDR1 KGHSH, CDR2 LQKENI. The CDR3 runs 15 residues. The CDR3 region has the DNA TGTGCCAGCTCACCTCGGAGCGGCCTATCCTACGAGCAGTACTTC. Translation gives CASSPRSGLSYEQYF.

In its sample, this clonotype was seen many times. V usage is TRBV15 and J usage is TRBJ2-3, with D unresolved. Germline CDR1 is LNHNV and CDR2 is YYDKDF (reference sequence). V was pared by 5 bases and J by 2 bases, with 5 bases between. There are 12 residues in the CDR3. This CDR3 reads CATSAITDTQYF. The CDR3 DNA sequence: TGTGCCACCAGCGCTATCACAGATACGCAGTATTTT.

There are a few counts of this clonotype. This sequence joins TRBV6-1 and TRBJ2-1; TRBD2 matches at 16 bases. The CDR3 is 18 residues long. J gave up 7 bases and V 3 bases, and 9 bases lay outside the gene matches. CDR1 and CDR2 from the germline V gene are MNHNS and SASEGT. For the CDR3, the DNA is TGTGCCAGCAGTGACGGGACTAGCGGGAGGGCCTTAGGAAATGAGCAGTTCTTC. Translating it yields CASSDGTSGRALGNEQFF.

This clonotype was detected ten times or more. The chain has TRBV4-1 and TRBJ2-5; D uncertain. The germline V and J ends were trimmed by 4 bases and 5 bases, with 11 bases remaining between them. Germline CDR1 is MGHRA and CDR2 is YSYEKL. The CDR3 runs 13 residues. Here the CDR3 reads CASSPLPRETQYF. The CDR3, as DNA: TGCGCCAGCAGCCCACTACCAAGGGAGACCCAGTACTTC.

This clonotype was recorded at least ten times. The chain uses TRBV20-1 and TRBJ2-3; D may be TRBD1 (5 bases). Trimming took off 0 bases at V and 0 bases at J, with 13 bases between the two ends. The CDR3 extends over 16 amino acids. CDR1 is DFQATT and CDR2 is SNEGSKA in the germline V gene (reference sequence). CDR3 in amino acids: CSARDGRQGSTDTQYF. CDR3 nucleotide sequence: TGCAGTGCTAGAGATGGTCGGCAGGGTAGCACAGATACGCAGTATTTT.

At least ten counts were recorded for this clonotype. The gene calls are TRBV29-1 and TRBJ2-1, with 11 bases fitting TRBD1. V lost 3 bases and J lost 4; bases outside the gene matches: 5. CDR3 size: 15 residues. Per germline, CDR1 SQVTM and CDR2 ANQGSEA. The CDR3 DNA reads as TGCAGCGTTGACCGGGACAGGGGGAATTACAATGAGCAGTTCTTC. Encoded protein: CSVDRDRGNYNEQFF.

This clonotype was seen a few times. CDR3 amino acids: CASSNGQAYQETQYF. In DNA form, the CDR3 reads TGTGCCAGCAGTAATGGACAGGCTTACCAAGAGACCCAGTACTTC. V is TRBV25-1 and J is TRBJ2-5; 7 bases match TRBD1. CDR1 and CDR2 (germline): MGHDK, SYGVNS. The CDR3 consists of 15 residues. J lost 0 bases, V lost 5 bases, and 6 bases had no gene match.

This clonotype has more than one count but fewer than ten. The chain couples TRBV27 to TRBJ1-2, with D unresolved. Germline CDR1 MNHEY, CDR2 SMNVEV (reference sequence). Trimming removed 5 bases from V and 7 bases from J, with 14 bases in between. The CDR3 covers 13 residues. CDR3 DNA: TGTGCCAGCAGTCCCGAGGGCACGATTGGCTACACCTTC. Translation gives CASSPEGTIGYTF.

CDR3 amino acids: CASSPGLFFYTF. Here the CDR3 DNA reads TGCGCCAGCAGCCCCGGACTCTTTTTCTACACCTTC. The chain recombines TRBV5-1 with TRBJ1-2; D gene unclear. Deletions cut 4 bases from V and 10 bases from J, with 14 bases between. The germline gives CDR1 SGHRS, CDR2 YFSETQ. The CDR3 covers 12 residues.

The chain carries TRBV4-3 and TRBJ1-2, with a weak D call TRBD1 (5 bases). This CDR3 contains 13 residues. V lost 1 base to trimming and J lost 7 bases, with 10 bases between them. Germline CDR1 reads LGHNA; CDR2 reads YSLEER. CDR3 sequence (DNA): TGCGCCAGCAGCCAAGCGGGGGACCCTGGCTACACCTTC. Amino acid sequence: CASSQAGDPGYTF.

This clonotype has at least ten counts. V and J are TRBV6-5 and TRBJ1-1; D gene unclear. Between the trimmed V and J ends, which lost 8 bases and 6 bases, there was a span of 10 bases. Germline CDR1 and CDR2: MNHEY and SVGAGI. The CDR3 totals 11 residues. In DNA form, the CDR3 reads TGTGCCAGCGGCGGTCTGGCTGAAGCTTTCTTT. Amino acids: CASGGLAEAFF.

This clonotype occurred many times. The chain joins TRBV7-2 to TRBJ2-5; unclear D gene. Germline CDR1 is SGHTA and CDR2 is FQGNSA. V dropped 1 base and J dropped 1 base, with 10 bases sitting between them. The length of the CDR3 is 15 residues. The CDR3 sequence: CASSLGSSLQETQYF. CDR3 coding DNA: TGTGCCAGCAGCTTAGGCTCCAGTCTCCAAGAGACCCAGTACTTC.

This clonotype has ten or more counts. The chain couples TRBV27 to TRBJ2-4; TRBD1 matches 8 bases. The trim removed 6 bases at V and 6 bases at J, leaving 7 bases unmatched. Germline V gene data show CDR1 as MNHEY and CDR2 as SMNVEV (reference sequence). The CDR3 length is 14 residues. The CDR3 nucleotides read TGTGCCAGCAGCATCAGGGGGCCGACAAACATTCAGTACTTC. Encoded protein: CASSIRGPTNIQYF.